The rows below give T cell receptor beta chains drawn from one sample of a study of blood T cell repertoires in COVID-19. Assay: immunoSEQ multiplex PCR; the TCRdb copy retains only in-frame clones and omits some. The data show about 58,000 clones, 90% seen once. Sequencing was done on a sample of peripheral blood. These receptors were collected from a man in his fifties or sixties with active COVID-19. The CDR3 runs from the conserved cysteine through the conserved F or W. Fields, in order: V gene, clone size, J gene, D gene, CDR3 protein, CDR3 DNA. D genes are given only for firm matches. The size entry is marked missing in some rows and otherwise reads once, few, many or a size class.

v_call: TRBV5-8
clone_size: once
j_call: TRBJ1-2
d_call: .
cdr3_aa: CASSSRTAYGYTF
cdr3_nt: TGTGCCAGCAGCTCCCGGACAGCGTATGGCTACACCTTC

v_call: TRBV6-5
clone_size: .
j_call: TRBJ2-3
d_call: .
cdr3_aa: CASTGQSDTQYF
cdr3_nt: TGTGCCAGTACAGGACAGTCAGATACGCAGTATTTT

v_call: TRBV28
clone_size: .
j_call: TRBJ2-7
d_call: .
cdr3_aa: CASSGTRYEQYF
cdr3_nt: TGTGCCAGCAGTGGGACACGATACGAGCAGTACTTC

v_call: TRBV28
clone_size: .
j_call: TRBJ2-1
d_call: TRBD2
cdr3_aa: CASLPLAEADNEQFF
cdr3_nt: TGTGCCAGTCTCCCCCTAGCGGAGGCTGACAATGAGCAGTTCTTC

v_call: TRBV5-1
clone_size: .
j_call: TRBJ2-2
d_call: TRBD1
cdr3_aa: CASSLVPGQGPNTGELFF
cdr3_nt: TGCGCCAGCAGCTTGGTACCGGGACAGGGGCCGAACACCGGGGAGCTGTTTTTT

v_call: TRBV6-5
clone_size: .
j_call: TRBJ1-6
d_call: TRBD1
cdr3_aa: CASRPDRDYNSPLHF
cdr3_nt: TGTGCCAGCAGGCCAGACAGGGACTATAATTCACCCCTCCACTTT

v_call: TRBV11-2
clone_size: .
j_call: TRBJ2-1
d_call: .
cdr3_aa: CASSNGQSYNEQFF
cdr3_nt: TGTGCCAGCAGCAATGGACAGAGCTACAATGAGCAGTTCTTC

v_call: TRBV7-8
clone_size: .
j_call: TRBJ1-1
d_call: .
cdr3_aa: CASSPARGRAFF
cdr3_nt: TGTGCCAGCAGCCCCGCAAGAGGGCGAGCTTTCTTT

v_call: TRBV6-5
clone_size: .
j_call: TRBJ2-5
d_call: TRBD2
cdr3_aa: CASSSGGLETQYF
cdr3_nt: TGTGCCAGCAGTTCCGGGGGGTTGGAGACCCAGTACTTC

v_call: TRBV19
clone_size: .
j_call: TRBJ1-5
d_call: .
cdr3_aa: CASSPNLGGNQPQHF
cdr3_nt: TGTGCCAGTAGTCCAAATTTAGGGGGTAATCAGCCCCAGCATTTT

v_call: TRBV19
clone_size: .
j_call: TRBJ1-5
d_call: .
cdr3_aa: CASSSPNRGNQPQHF
cdr3_nt: TGTGCCAGTAGTAGCCCGAACAGGGGCAATCAGCCCCAGCATTTT

v_call: TRBV27
clone_size: .
j_call: TRBJ2-7
d_call: .
cdr3_aa: CASSLVLGGPGEQYF
cdr3_nt: TGTGCCAGCAGTTTAGTTTTGGGAGGCCCGGGGGAGCAGTACTTC

v_call: TRBV5-1
clone_size: .
j_call: TRBJ2-1
d_call: TRBD2
cdr3_aa: CASRTSDPRDEQFF
cdr3_nt: TGCGCCAGCAGGACTAGCGACCCTCGGGATGAGCAGTTCTTC

v_call: TRBV3-1/TRBV3-2
clone_size: .
j_call: TRBJ1-1
d_call: TRBD1
cdr3_aa: CASSHKGQKNTEAFF
cdr3_nt: TGTGCCAGCAGCCATAAGGGACAGAAGAACACTGAAGCTTTCTTT

v_call: TRBV7-9
clone_size: .
j_call: TRBJ1-1
d_call: .
cdr3_aa: CASSFLLNTEAFF
cdr3_nt: TGTGCCAGCAGCTTTCTCCTGAACACTGAAGCTTTCTTT

v_call: TRBV18
clone_size: .
j_call: TRBJ2-5
d_call: .
cdr3_aa: CASSLRAGETQYF
cdr3_nt: TGTGCCAGCTCCCTACGGGCGGGAGAGACCCAGTACTTC

v_call: TRBV6-1
clone_size: .
j_call: TRBJ2-7
d_call: .
cdr3_aa: CASSESGRSYEQYF
cdr3_nt: TGTGCCAGCAGTGAATCAGGCCGCTCCTACGAGCAGTACTTC

v_call: TRBV10-3
clone_size: .
j_call: TRBJ1-1
d_call: TRBD1
cdr3_aa: CAISDLGQGGTEAFF
cdr3_nt: TGTGCCATCAGTGATTTAGGACAGGGGGGCACTGAAGCTTTCTTT

v_call: TRBV11-3
clone_size: .
j_call: TRBJ2-1
d_call: .
cdr3_aa: CASSSTATAKYNEQFF
cdr3_nt: TGTGCCAGCAGCTCAACAGCCACAGCTAAATACAATGAGCAGTTCTTC

v_call: TRBV6-5
clone_size: .
j_call: TRBJ2-5
d_call: .
cdr3_aa: CASWGGRGLQETQYF
cdr3_nt: TGTGCCAGCTGGGGGGGCAGGGGCCTTCAAGAGACCCAGTACTTC

v_call: TRBV3-1/TRBV3-2
clone_size: .
j_call: TRBJ2-7
d_call: .
cdr3_aa: CASSQAGIEEQYF
cdr3_nt: TGTGCCAGCAGCCAAGCAGGGATCGAGGAGCAGTACTTC

v_call: TRBV7-2
clone_size: .
j_call: TRBJ1-1
d_call: .
cdr3_aa: CASSLVRDTEAFF
cdr3_nt: TGTGCCAGCAGCTTAGTCAGGGACACTGAAGCTTTCTTT

v_call: TRBV11-2
clone_size: few
j_call: TRBJ1-6
d_call: .
cdr3_aa: CASSLAEGVGSPLHF
cdr3_nt: TGTGCCAGCAGCTTAGCAGAGGGGGTTGGCTCACCCCTCCACTTT

v_call: TRBV9
clone_size: .
j_call: TRBJ2-7
d_call: .
cdr3_aa: CASSVGIMGPTYEQYF
cdr3_nt: TGTGCCAGCAGCGTAGGGATAATGGGGCCCACCTACGAGCAGTACTTC

v_call: TRBV6-5
clone_size: .
j_call: TRBJ1-4
d_call: TRBD1
cdr3_aa: CASREDRINEKLFF
cdr3_nt: TGTGCCAGCAGAGAGGACAGGATAAATGAAAAACTGTTTTTT

v_call: TRBV4-1
clone_size: .
j_call: TRBJ1-1
d_call: .
cdr3_aa: CASSQDRTRWGAFF
cdr3_nt: TGCGCCAGCAGCCAAGATAGGACTCGTTGGGGAGCTTTCTTT

v_call: TRBV11-2
clone_size: .
j_call: TRBJ2-2
d_call: .
cdr3_aa: CASSLAAGINTGELFF
cdr3_nt: TGTGCCAGCAGCTTAGCGGCAGGGATTAACACCGGGGAGCTGTTTTTT

v_call: TRBV14
clone_size: few
j_call: TRBJ2-7
d_call: TRBD2
cdr3_aa: CASSLIAGGPYEQYF
cdr3_nt: TGTGCCAGCAGCCTTATAGCGGGAGGGCCTTACGAGCAGTACTTC

v_call: TRBV11-2
clone_size: .
j_call: TRBJ1-2
d_call: .
cdr3_aa: CASSQSGTSYGYTF
cdr3_nt: TGTGCCAGCAGCCAATCAGGGACTTCGTATGGCTACACCTTC

v_call: TRBV12-3/TRBV12-4
clone_size: .
j_call: TRBJ2-4
d_call: TRBD1
cdr3_aa: CASRGTGINIQYF
cdr3_nt: TGTGCCAGCAGGGGGACAGGGATAAACATTCAGTACTTC

v_call: TRBV30
clone_size: .
j_call: TRBJ1-1
d_call: .
cdr3_aa: CAWSVLVNTEAFF
cdr3_nt: TGTGCCTGGAGTGTACTCGTGAACACTGAAGCTTTCTTT

v_call: TRBV7-7
clone_size: .
j_call: TRBJ2-5
d_call: TRBD2
cdr3_aa: CASSLGLAGIQETQYF
cdr3_nt: TGTGCTAGCAGCTTAGGACTAGCGGGTATCCAAGAGACCCAGTACTTC

v_call: TRBV9
clone_size: .
j_call: TRBJ2-1
d_call: TRBD1
cdr3_aa: CASSSPRRTGSINEQFF
cdr3_nt: TGTGCCAGCAGCTCCCCTCGGAGGACAGGGTCTATCAATGAGCAGTTCTTC

v_call: TRBV6-6
clone_size: .
j_call: TRBJ1-6
d_call: .
cdr3_aa: CASSPLGGSSYNSPLHF
cdr3_nt: TGTGCCAGCAGTCCGTTGGGGGGGAGCTCCTATAATTCACCCCTCCACTTT

v_call: TRBV9
clone_size: .
j_call: TRBJ2-1
d_call: TRBD2
cdr3_aa: CASSARSGPPAEQFF
cdr3_nt: TGTGCCAGCAGCGCACGTAGCGGGCCTCCTGCTGAGCAGTTCTTC

v_call: TRBV7-8
clone_size: .
j_call: TRBJ1-2
d_call: .
cdr3_aa: CASSLGERGSYTF
cdr3_nt: TGTGCCAGCAGCTTAGGGGAACGGGGTAGCTACACCTTC

v_call: TRBV9
clone_size: .
j_call: TRBJ2-2
d_call: TRBD2
cdr3_aa: CASSVELAGVLNTGELFF
cdr3_nt: TGTGCCAGCAGCGTAGAACTAGCGGGAGTTTTAAACACCGGGGAGCTGTTTTTT

v_call: TRBV7-2
clone_size: .
j_call: TRBJ2-3
d_call: .
cdr3_aa: CASSLGGGGPADTQYF
cdr3_nt: TGTGCCAGCAGCTTAGGAGGGGGGGGGCCGGCAGATACGCAGTATTTT

v_call: TRBV30
clone_size: .
j_call: TRBJ1-2
d_call: .
cdr3_aa: CAWSPWARGYTF
cdr3_nt: TGTGCCTGGAGTCCTTGGGCCCGGGGCTACACCTTC

v_call: TRBV11-2
clone_size: .
j_call: TRBJ2-7
d_call: .
cdr3_aa: CASSVHYEQYF
cdr3_nt: TGTGCCAGCAGCGTTCATTACGAGCAGTACTTC

v_call: TRBV6-5
clone_size: few
j_call: TRBJ2-7
d_call: TRBD1
cdr3_aa: CASSYAPGQGVYEQYF
cdr3_nt: TGTGCCAGCAGTTACGCCCCGGGACAGGGGGTATACGAGCAGTACTTC

v_call: TRBV3-1/TRBV3-2
clone_size: .
j_call: TRBJ2-2
d_call: .
cdr3_aa: CASSQDGFTGELFF
cdr3_nt: TGTGCCAGCAGCCAAGACGGGTTCACCGGGGAGCTGTTTTTT

v_call: TRBV5-8
clone_size: .
j_call: TRBJ2-5
d_call: TRBD2
cdr3_aa: CASSLGTSGEGETQYF
cdr3_nt: TGTGCCAGCAGCCTCGGGACTAGCGGGGAGGGGGAGACCCAGTACTTC

v_call: TRBV4-2
clone_size: .
j_call: TRBJ2-4
d_call: TRBD1
cdr3_aa: CASSQVGGTGRPQIAKNIQYF
cdr3_nt: TGTGCCAGCAGCCAAGTTGGAGGGACAGGGAGGCCCCAAATAGCCAAAAACATTCAGTACTTC

v_call: TRBV29-1
clone_size: once
j_call: TRBJ2-2
d_call: .
cdr3_aa: CSVVRRGELFF
cdr3_nt: TGCAGCGTTGTGCGGCGAGGGGAGCTGTTTTTT

v_call: TRBV7-9
clone_size: .
j_call: TRBJ2-4
d_call: .
cdr3_aa: CASRVGVNIQYF
cdr3_nt: TGTGCCAGCCGGGTAGGTGTGAACATTCAGTACTTC

v_call: TRBV18
clone_size: .
j_call: TRBJ1-2
d_call: .
cdr3_aa: CASSQEQGYGYTF
cdr3_nt: TGTGCCAGCTCACAGGAGCAGGGGTATGGCTACACCTTC